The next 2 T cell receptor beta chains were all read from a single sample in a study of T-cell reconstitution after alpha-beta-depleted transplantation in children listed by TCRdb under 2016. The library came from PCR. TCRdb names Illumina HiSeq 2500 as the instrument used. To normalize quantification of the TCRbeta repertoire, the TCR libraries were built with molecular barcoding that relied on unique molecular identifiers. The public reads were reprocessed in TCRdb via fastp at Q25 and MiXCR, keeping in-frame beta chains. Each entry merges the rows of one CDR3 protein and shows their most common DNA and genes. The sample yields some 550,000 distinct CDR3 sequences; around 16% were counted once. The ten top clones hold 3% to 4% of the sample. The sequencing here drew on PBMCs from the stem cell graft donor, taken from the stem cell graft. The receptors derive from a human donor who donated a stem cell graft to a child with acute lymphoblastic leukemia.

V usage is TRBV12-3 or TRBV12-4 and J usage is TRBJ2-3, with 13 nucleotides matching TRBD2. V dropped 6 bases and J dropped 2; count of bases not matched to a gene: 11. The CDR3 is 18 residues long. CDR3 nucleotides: TGTGCCAGCAGACCCAGGACTAGCGGGGGCCCCCTCACAGATACGCAGTATTTT. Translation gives CASRPRTSGGPLTDTQYF.

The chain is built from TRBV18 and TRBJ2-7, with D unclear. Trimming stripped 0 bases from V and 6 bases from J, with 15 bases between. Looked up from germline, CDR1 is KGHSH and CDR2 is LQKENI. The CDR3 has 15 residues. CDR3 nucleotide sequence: TGTGCCAGCTCACCACCGGAGTGGGGTGCAGGCGAGCAGTACTTC. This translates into CASSPPEWGAGEQYF.